This TCR beta chain was profiled in a study of human T cells and chemical hapten exposure. Time point here: patch test 1, 2 weeks after DPC sensitization. Documented treatment: therapeutic diphenylcyclopropenone sensitization with weekly scalp DPC. About this clonotype itself: Its antigen remains unidentified.

Study-level results: PT1 expanded TCR numbers tracked positively with patch test score. TCRs at a frequency above 1 in 1000 stayed unchanged with DPC sensitization.

Unique molecular identifiers were attached to individual cDNA molecules during library preparation. TCRdb re-called the RACE reads with MiXCR, one entry per CDR3 protein. Among under 450,000 distinct CDR3 sequences, roughly 4.8% were seen once, and the ten largest hold 2% to 2.5%. V was clipped by 5 bases and J by 1 base, with 12 bases between them. The germline V gene has CDR1 SGHAT and CDR2 FQNNGV. The CDR3 has 15 amino acids. The chain combines TRBV11-2 with TRBJ2-1; D is possibly TRBD2 (5 bases). The clonotype originates from a woman aged 45 to 65 with alopecia areata. Some clones in this sample may be carry-over from other donors' samples. This specimen consisted of whole blood, obtained in connection with sensitization to the hapten diphenylcyclopropenone (DPC). This chain's CDR3 is CASSPRRMSYNEQFF. The DNA of the CDR3 is TGTGCCAGCAGCCCCAGGAGGATGTCCTACAATGAGCAGTTCTTC.